This note documents a single T cell receptor (beta chain) sequence. Profiling relied on immunoSEQ multiplex PCR, and the TCRdb table lists in-frame clones only, not all of them. The sample yields about 170,000 clones, around nine tenths seen once. This sample is drawn from a study of blood T cell repertoires in COVID-19. The sequenced sample consisted of peripheral blood. The sequence came from a man between 65 and 85 years old with acute or convalescent COVID-19.

CDR3 sequence: CASSGPGTGDSPLHF. CDR3 coding DNA: TGTGCCAGCAGTGGACCCGGGACAGGGGATTCACCCCTCCACTTT. The rearrangement joins TRBV2 to TRBJ1-6, with TRBD1 identical over 10 bases. Germline CDR1 SNHLY, CDR2 FYNNEI. The CDR3 runs to 15 residues. V lost 4 bases and J lost 8; bases outside the gene matches: 5.